This is a list of T cell receptor beta chains from one sample in a study of cytomegalovirus exposure and HLA in healthy donors. Assay: immunoSEQ multiplex PCR; the TCRdb copy retains only in-frame clones and omits some. The sample has around 130,000 clones, around three quarters seen once; the top ten hold 5.3%. The sequenced material came from PBMCs. All receptors derive from a man between 25 and 39 years old in good health and CMV-seronegative. The conserved cysteine and the conserved F or W are not part of the CDR3 here. Each record gives: J gene, D gene, V gene, CDR3 protein. A D gene is named only where the DNA matches it firmly.

TRBJ2-1 TRBD2 TRBV29-1 SVGTSGGEQF
TRBJ2-3 NA TRBV2 ASSEDSGTDTQY
TRBJ2-1 TRBD2 TRBV9 ASSVSGDEQF
TRBJ2-3 NA TRBV5-1 ASSLVAGTDTQY
TRBJ2-7 TRBD2 TRBV5-1 ASRGTNYEQY
TRBJ2-1 NA TRBV5-4 ASSWGDRSALSEQF
TRBJ1-2 NA TRBV6-5 ASSSHREINYGYT
TRBJ1-2 TRBD1 TRBV5-8 ASSLGRDRGLDGYT
TRBJ2-7 TRBD1 TRBV18 ASSGTGNYEQY
TRBJ1-3 NA TRBV5-1 ASSFPDSGNTIY
TRBJ2-7 TRBD2 TRBV7-9 ASSRWERGRDEQY
NA NA TRBV29-1 SAGRQGPAYEQY
TRBJ1-1 NA TRBV6-1 ATVGHLNTEAF
TRBJ1-4 TRBD1 TRBV6-1 ATRDRGYEKLF
TRBJ2-4 TRBD1 TRBV7-8 ASSLVTGPLAKNIQY
TRBJ2-7 NA TRBV7-8 ASSLVRDNYEQY
TRBJ2-2 NA TRBV5-1 ASSLYRANTGELF
TRBJ2-6 NA TRBV7-2 ASSLGSAGANVLT
TRBJ1-2 NA TRBV28 ASTNFRGGNYGYT
TRBJ2-2 NA TRBV29-1 SVEDRRRGNTGELF
TRBJ2-7 NA TRBV25-1 ASSEQGGYSYEQY
TRBJ2-5 NA TRBV4-3 ASSQDYREAKETQY
TRBJ1-2 NA TRBV18 ASSPAGAANYGYT
TRBJ1-4 TRBD1 TRBV5-1 ASSLGGTGGASEKLF
TRBJ1-2 NA TRBV25-1 ASSPTGLDYGYT
TRBJ2-7 NA TRBV5-4 ASSLGSSYEQY
TRBJ2-7 TRBD2 TRBV4-3 ASSQGGGGREQY
TRBJ1-3 NA TRBV10-3 AISEGQDSGNTIY
TRBJ2-3 NA TRBV5-8 ASSFLYRTSTDTQY
TRBJ2-5 TRBD2 TRBV5-1 ASTGGLAATGETQY
TRBJ2-7 TRBD2 TRBV5-1 ASSPETGTSGTGEQY
TRBJ2-7 TRBD1 TRBV5-6 ASSSGTGHSYEQY
TRBJ1-1 NA TRBV10-3 AISAGGNTEAF
TRBJ1-2 TRBD1 TRBV7-9 ASERDRGYVDGYT
TRBJ2-7 NA TRBV6-5 ASSYSPNSYEQY
TRBJ1-1 NA TRBV7-8 ASSYLTGDLSTEAF
TRBJ2-7 TRBD2 TRBV13 ASSPGLAALEQY
TRBJ1-1 NA TRBV28 ASLLPLQGAF
TRBJ2-7 NA TRBV11-2 ASSAYSYEQY